The present T cell receptor (beta chain) was sequenced within a study of T cell responses to AZD1222 COVID-19 vaccine. On the study more broadly: Second doses were pooled across both intervals (about 4 or about 12 weeks).

Between the trimmed V and J ends, which lost 6 bases and 6 bases, there was a span of 21 bases. The germline gives CDR1 MNHEY, CDR2 SMNVEV (reference sequence). This CDR3 has 16 residues. Comment on this clone: The target antigen is unknown.

Profiled with immunoSEQ multiplex PCR; TCRdb holds only in-frame clones, not every one. This table holds 150,000 or so clones, about 90% found once. Overall study findings and caveats: Donor demographics were predominantly white British with a female majority; clonal diversity may be underestimated. Vaccine-related CD4 TCRs covered spike, predominating at 160-218 and 743-854.

This receptor was identified in an adult in good health. This chain uses TRBV27 with TRBJ2-1, with D perhaps TRBD1 (5 bases). The specimen comprised peripheral blood, sampled on day 0 of AZD1222 vaccination. The CDR3 loop is CASSMPYWGPGNEQFF. The DNA for the CDR3 is TGTGCCAGCAGCATGCCATATTGGGGCCCCGGCAATGAGCAGTTCTTC.